A selection of T cell receptor beta chains follows, all from one sample in a study of early T cells in non-severe SARS-CoV-2 infection. TCRdb reprocessed the 5' RACE reads via MiXCR and lists one record per CDR3 protein. Among roughly 64,000 distinct CDR3 sequences, over 9% were seen once, and the ten largest hold less than 3.5%. This material consisted of whole blood, taken at baseline. The receptors originated from an adult who was a healthcare worker with PCR-confirmed SARS-CoV-2 infection or an uninfected control (not recorded which). Each CDR3 is given without its conserved first and last residue.

J gene	V gene	CDR3 protein
TRBJ2-1	TRBV27	ASRLDRGAYNEQF
TRBJ1-5	TRBV5-1	ASSLEGADSPQH
TRBJ2-5	TRBV18	ASSPGSSEETQY
TRBJ2-5	TRBV7-9	ASSPTMLTEETQY
TRBJ1-2	TRBV2	ASSVGRINYGYT
TRBJ1-6	TRBV6-5	ASSYGTGESPLH
TRBJ1-2	TRBV4-3	ASSRQLFGTVNYGYT
TRBJ2-4	TRBV12-3/TRBV12-4	ASSSVQGADIQY
TRBJ2-7	TRBV4-2	ASSQLASGDYEQY
TRBJ2-1	TRBV5-1	ASSFTIEGEQF
TRBJ1-6	TRBV12-3/TRBV12-4	ASSLEIGAPSHLH
TRBJ1-1	TRBV9	ASSTGQGPPEAF
TRBJ1-2	TRBV20-1	SARAEGNYGYT
TRBJ2-1	TRBV23-1	ASPRPF
TRBJ2-3	TRBV14	ASSQEGWKPTDTQY
TRBJ2-3	TRBV7-2	ASSPSYLRLAPSKDTQY
TRBJ1-3	TRBV6-2/TRBV6-3	ASSFGTPGNTIY
TRBJ1-1	TRBV29-1	SAQPGTEGLLPF
TRBJ1-1	TRBV7-8	ASTLGQNTEAF